A single sample is the source of the 9 T cell receptor beta chains below, sequenced in a study of T-cell memory formation after mild COVID-19. MiXCR was run by TCRdb on the 5' RACE reads, yielding one entry per CDR3 protein. The sample comprises roughly 450,000 distinct CDR3 sequences, 15% to 20% of which are singletons, and roughly an eighth rests with the top ten. Sequencing was done on a sample of PBMCs or a T cell subset sorted from them (not recorded which). These receptors all come from an adult woman who had mild COVID-19 (a few samples of this study predate the infection). Cell type and time point are not known.

This clonotype has a handful of counts. The rearrangement joins TRBV6-5 to TRBJ1-6; D not certain. This CDR3 has 18 residues. Germline loops: CDR1 MNHEY, CDR2 SVGAGI. Trimming pared 0 bases from V and 0 bases from J, leaving 12 bases between. The CDR3 DNA sequence: TGTGCCAGCAGTTACTCGAGGAGTACGAGCTCCTATAATTCACCCCTCCACTTT. Protein: CASSYSRSTSSYNSPLHF.

This clonotype has only a few counts. J is TRBJ2-3 and V is TRBV4-1, with 11 positions matching TRBD1. Looked up from germline, CDR1 is MGHRA and CDR2 is YSYEKL. The junction had 12 bases not matched to a gene; V was cut back by 1 base and J by 6 bases. The CDR3 spans 18 residues. CDR3 nucleotide sequence: TGCGCCAGCAGCCAAGTGCTATTTGGGACAGGGGGAACCGATACGCAGTATTTT. This gives the protein CASSQVLFGTGGTDTQYF.

This clonotype was detected ten times or more. The genes are TRBV7-9 and TRBJ1-1; TRBD1 might be the D (5 bases). V was clipped by 5 bases and J by 1 base, with 14 bases between them. The CDR3 has 15 residues. Per germline, CDR1 SEHNR and CDR2 FQNEAQ (reference sequence). The CDR3 spells CASSRLGVPNTEAFF. The CDR3 nucleotides are TGTGCCAGCAGCCGTTTAGGGGTCCCGAACACTGAAGCTTTCTTT.

This clonotype appeared a few times. The genes are TRBV2 and TRBJ1-2, with 10 positions matching TRBD1. This CDR3 spans 14 amino acids. The germline CDR1 and CDR2 sequences are SNHLY and FYNNEI. The trim removed 5 bases at V and 6 bases at J, leaving 6 bases unmatched. CDR3 protein: CASSPRQGADGYTF. The CDR3 DNA reads as TGTGCCAGCAGTCCCCGACAGGGGGCGGATGGCTACACCTTC.

This clonotype was picked up a small number of times. The chain couples TRBV19 to TRBJ2-1; D possibly matches TRBD1 or TRBD2 (5 bases each). There are 11 residues in the CDR3. Between the trimmed V and J ends, which lost 6 bases and 7 bases, there was a span of 7 bases. Per germline, CDR1 LNHDA and CDR2 SQIVND (reference sequence). The CDR3 loop reads CASRGVNEQFF. The CDR3 DNA is TGTGCCAGTAGGGGGGTTAATGAGCAGTTCTTC.

A few counts support this clonotype. The chain combines TRBV6-1 with TRBJ1-2, with D possibly TRBD1 on 5 matching bases. The CDR3 consists of 14 residues. CDR1 and CDR2 from the germline V gene are MNHNS and SASEGT. Trimming took 8 bases from V and 8 from J, leaving 21 bases between them. CDR3 sequence (DNA): TGTGCCAGCCCCTGTCAGGCGGGGGGATGCGGCTACACCTTC. It encodes CASPCQAGGCGYTF.

This clonotype has just a few counts. The chain joins TRBV6-2 or TRBV6-3 to TRBJ2-3; no definite D call. The ends were cut back, 5 bases at V and 5 bases at J, with 17 bases in the middle. The CDR3 extends over 15 amino acids. Germline-derived CDR1 and CDR2 are MNHEY and SVGEGT. Written as DNA, the CDR3 is TGTGCCAGCAGTCCCCCTGCGGCCTTGGAAGATACGCAGTATTTT. Translation: CASSPPAALEDTQYF.

This clonotype turned up a few times. This chain links TRBV7-2 with TRBJ2-1, with 16 bases that match TRBD2. Germline CDR1 is SGHTA and CDR2 is FQGNSA. The CDR3 has 18 amino acids. Trimming cost V 2 bases and J 6 bases; bases outside gene matches: 7. The CDR3 spells CASSLPGLAGGPGNEQFF. The CDR3 nucleotides read TGTGCCAGCAGCTTACCGGGACTAGCGGGGGGGCCGGGCAATGAGCAGTTCTTC.

The table lists this clonotype with a few counts. This chain links TRBV4-1 with TRBJ2-7; D remains ambiguous. Germline V gives CDR1 MGHRA, CDR2 YSYEKL. There are 17 residues in the CDR3. The V end lost 0 bases, the J end lost 3 bases, and 18 bases lay between the germline ends. The CDR3 DNA is TGCGCCAGCAGCCAAGAAAGGTACGAGACAAGCTACTACGAGCAGTACTTC. This translates into CASSQERYETSYYEQYF.